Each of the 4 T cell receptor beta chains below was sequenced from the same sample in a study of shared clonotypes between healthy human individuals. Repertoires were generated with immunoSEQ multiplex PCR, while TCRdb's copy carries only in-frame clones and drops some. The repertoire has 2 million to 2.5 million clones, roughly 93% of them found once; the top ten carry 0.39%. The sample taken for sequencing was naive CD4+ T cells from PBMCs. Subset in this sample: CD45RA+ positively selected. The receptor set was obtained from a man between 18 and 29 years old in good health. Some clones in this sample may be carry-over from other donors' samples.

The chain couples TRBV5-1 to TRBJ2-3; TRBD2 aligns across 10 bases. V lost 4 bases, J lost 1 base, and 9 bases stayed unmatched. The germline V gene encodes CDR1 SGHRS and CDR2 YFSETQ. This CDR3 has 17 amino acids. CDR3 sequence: CASSQSPSGRGTDTQYF. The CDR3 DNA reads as TGCGCCAGCAGCCAGTCCCCCAGCGGGAGGGGCACAGATACGCAGTATTTT.

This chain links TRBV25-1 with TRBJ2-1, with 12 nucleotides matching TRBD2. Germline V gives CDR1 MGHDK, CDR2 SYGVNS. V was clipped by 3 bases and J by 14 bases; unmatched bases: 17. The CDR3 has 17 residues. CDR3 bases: TGTGCCAGCAGTGAGAAGATCCTAGCGGGAGGGGCTTCTAGGGAGTTCTTC. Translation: CASSEKILAGGASREFF.

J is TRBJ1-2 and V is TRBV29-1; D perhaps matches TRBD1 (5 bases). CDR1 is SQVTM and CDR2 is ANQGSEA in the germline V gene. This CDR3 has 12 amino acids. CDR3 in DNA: TGCAGTTGTGCAACGGGGGGATACGGCTACACCTTC. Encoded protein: CSCATGGYGYTF. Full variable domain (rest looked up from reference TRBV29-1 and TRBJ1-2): SAVISQKPSRDICQRGTSLTIQCQVDSQVTMMFWYRQQPGQSLTLIATANQGSEATYESGFVIDKFPISRPNLTFSTLTVSNMSPEDSSIYLCSCATGGYGYTFGSGTRLTVV.

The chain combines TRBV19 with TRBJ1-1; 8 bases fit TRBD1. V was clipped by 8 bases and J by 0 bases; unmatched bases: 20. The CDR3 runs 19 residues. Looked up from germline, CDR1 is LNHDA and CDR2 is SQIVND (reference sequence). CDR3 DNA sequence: TGTGCCAGTGTTCCGAAAGACAGGGGTCGAATGGTTGTGAACACTGAAGCTTTCTTT. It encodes CASVPKDRGRMVVNTEAFF.